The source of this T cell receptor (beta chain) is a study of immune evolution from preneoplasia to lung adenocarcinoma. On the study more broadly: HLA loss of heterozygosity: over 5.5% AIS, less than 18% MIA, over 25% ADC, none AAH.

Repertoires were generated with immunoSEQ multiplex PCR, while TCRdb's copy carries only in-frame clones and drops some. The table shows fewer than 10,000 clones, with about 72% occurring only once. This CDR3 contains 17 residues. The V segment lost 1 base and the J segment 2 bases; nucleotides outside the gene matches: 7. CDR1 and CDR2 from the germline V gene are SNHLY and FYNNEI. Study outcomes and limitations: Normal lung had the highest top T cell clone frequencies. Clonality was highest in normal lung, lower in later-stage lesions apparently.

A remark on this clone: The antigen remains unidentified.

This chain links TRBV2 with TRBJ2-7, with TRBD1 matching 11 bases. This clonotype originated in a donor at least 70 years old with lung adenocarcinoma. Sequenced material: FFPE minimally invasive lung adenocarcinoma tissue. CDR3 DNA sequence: TGTGCCAGCAGTGAAGATATAGGGGGACAGGGGGCCTACGAGCAGTACTTC. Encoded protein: CASSEDIGGQGAYEQYF.